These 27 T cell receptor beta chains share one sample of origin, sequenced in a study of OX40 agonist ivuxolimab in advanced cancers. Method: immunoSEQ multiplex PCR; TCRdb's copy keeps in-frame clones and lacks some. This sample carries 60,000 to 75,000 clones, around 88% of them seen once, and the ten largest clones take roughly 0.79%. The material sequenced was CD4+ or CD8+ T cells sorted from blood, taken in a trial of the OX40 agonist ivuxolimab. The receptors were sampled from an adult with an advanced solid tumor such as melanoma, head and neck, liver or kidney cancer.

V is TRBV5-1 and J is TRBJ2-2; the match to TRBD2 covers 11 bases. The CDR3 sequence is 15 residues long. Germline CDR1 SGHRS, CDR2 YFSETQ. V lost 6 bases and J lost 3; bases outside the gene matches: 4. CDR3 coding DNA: TGCGCCAGCACTACTAGCGGGGGTTACACCGGGGAGCTGTTTTTT. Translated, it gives CASTTSGGYTGELFF.

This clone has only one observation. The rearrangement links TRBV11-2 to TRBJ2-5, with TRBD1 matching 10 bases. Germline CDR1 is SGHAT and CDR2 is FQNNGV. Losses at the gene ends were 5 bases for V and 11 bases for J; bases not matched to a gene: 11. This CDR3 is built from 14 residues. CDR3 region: CASSLRPGTGAQYF. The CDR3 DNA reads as TGTGCCAGCAGCCTACGTCCCGGGACAGGGGCACAGTACTTC. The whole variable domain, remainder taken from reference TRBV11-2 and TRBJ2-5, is EAGVAQSPRYKIIEKRQSVAFWCNPISGHATLYWYQQILGQGPKLLIQFQNNGVVDDSQLPKDRFSAERLKGVDSTLKIQPAKLEDSAVYLCASSLRPGTGAQYFGPGTRLLVL.

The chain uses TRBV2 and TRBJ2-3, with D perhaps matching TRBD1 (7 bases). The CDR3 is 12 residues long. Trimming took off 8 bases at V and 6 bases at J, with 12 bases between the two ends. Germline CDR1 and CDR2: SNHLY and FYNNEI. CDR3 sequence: CASLPGGDTQYF. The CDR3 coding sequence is TGTGCCAGCCTGCCAGGGGGGGATACGCAGTATTTT.

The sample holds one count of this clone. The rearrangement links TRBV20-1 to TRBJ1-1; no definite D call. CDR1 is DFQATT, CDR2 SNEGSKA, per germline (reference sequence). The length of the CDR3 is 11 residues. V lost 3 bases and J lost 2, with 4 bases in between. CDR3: CSASPNTEAFF. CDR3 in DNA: TGCAGTGCTAGTCCTAACACTGAAGCTTTCTTT.

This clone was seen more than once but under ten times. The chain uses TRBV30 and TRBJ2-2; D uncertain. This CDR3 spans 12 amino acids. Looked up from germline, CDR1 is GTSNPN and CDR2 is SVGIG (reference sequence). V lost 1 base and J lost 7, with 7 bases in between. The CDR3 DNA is TGTGCCTGGAGTGGTGGGATCGGGGAGCTGTTTTTT. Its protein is CAWSGGIGELFF.

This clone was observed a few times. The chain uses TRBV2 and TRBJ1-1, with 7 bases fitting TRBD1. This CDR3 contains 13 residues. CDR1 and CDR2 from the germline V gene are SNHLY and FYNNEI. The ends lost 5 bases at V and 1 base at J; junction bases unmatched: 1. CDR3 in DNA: TGTGCCAGCAGTTACAGGGGGAACACTGAAGCTTTCTTT. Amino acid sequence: CASSYRGNTEAFF.

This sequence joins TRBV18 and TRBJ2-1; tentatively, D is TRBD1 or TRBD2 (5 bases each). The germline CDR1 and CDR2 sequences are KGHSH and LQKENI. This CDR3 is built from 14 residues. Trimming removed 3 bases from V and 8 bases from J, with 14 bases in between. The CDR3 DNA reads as TGTGCCAGCTCACCTGGGGGTGAGGGTCATGAGCAGTTCTTC. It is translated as CASSPGGEGHEQFF.

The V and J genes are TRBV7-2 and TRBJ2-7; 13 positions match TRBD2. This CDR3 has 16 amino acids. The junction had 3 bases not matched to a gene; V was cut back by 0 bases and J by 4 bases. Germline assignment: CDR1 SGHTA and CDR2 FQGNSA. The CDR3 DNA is TGTGCCAGCAGCTTAGCGGGGACTAGCGGGACGTACGAGCAGTACTTC. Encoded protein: CASSLAGTSGTYEQYF.

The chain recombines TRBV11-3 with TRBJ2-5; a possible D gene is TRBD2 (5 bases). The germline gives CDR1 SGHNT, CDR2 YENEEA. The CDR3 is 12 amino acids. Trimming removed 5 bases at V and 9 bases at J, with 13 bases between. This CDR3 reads CASSNPAEAQYF. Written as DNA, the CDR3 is TGTGCCAGCAGCAACCCAGCGGAGGCCCAGTACTTC.

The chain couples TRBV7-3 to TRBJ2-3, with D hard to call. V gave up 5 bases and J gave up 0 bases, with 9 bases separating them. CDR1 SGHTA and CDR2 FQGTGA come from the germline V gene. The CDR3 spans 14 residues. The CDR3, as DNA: TGTGCCAGCAGCCTCGACGCTAGCACAGATACGCAGTATTTT. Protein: CASSLDASTDTQYF.

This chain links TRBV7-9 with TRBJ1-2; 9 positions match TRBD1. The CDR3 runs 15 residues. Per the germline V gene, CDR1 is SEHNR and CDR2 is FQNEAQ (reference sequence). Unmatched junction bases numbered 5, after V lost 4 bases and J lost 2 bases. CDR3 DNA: TGTGCCAGCAGCTCTTACAGGGGGCGGAACTATGGCTACACCTTC. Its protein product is CASSSYRGRNYGYTF.

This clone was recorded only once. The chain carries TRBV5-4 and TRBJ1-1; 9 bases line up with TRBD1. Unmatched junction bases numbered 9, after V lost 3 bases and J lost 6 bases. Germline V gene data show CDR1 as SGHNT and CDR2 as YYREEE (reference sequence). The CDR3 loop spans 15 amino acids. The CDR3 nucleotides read TGTGCCAGCAGCTCCCGGGACAGGGAGTGGGCTGAAGCTTTCTTT. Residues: CASSSRDREWAEAFF.

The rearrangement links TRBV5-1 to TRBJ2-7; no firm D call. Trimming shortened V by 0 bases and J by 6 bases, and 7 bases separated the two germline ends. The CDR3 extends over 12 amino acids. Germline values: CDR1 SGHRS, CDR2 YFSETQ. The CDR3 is CASSLGWGEQYF. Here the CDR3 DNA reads TGCGCCAGCAGCTTGGGCTGGGGCGAGCAGTACTTC.

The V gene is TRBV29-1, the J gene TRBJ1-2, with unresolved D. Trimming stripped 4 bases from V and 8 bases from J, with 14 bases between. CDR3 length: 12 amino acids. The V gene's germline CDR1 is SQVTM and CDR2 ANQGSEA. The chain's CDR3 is CSVGWVERGYTF. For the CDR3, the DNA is TGCAGCGTTGGATGGGTAGAGAGAGGCTACACCTTC.

The CDR3 region is CAISESGQTGELFF. For the CDR3, the DNA is TGTGCCATCAGTGAGTCGGGGCAGACCGGGGAGCTGTTTTTT. The chain recombines TRBV10-3 with TRBJ2-2, with D possibly being TRBD1 (5 bases). Germline V lookup: CDR1 ENHRY, CDR2 SYGVKD. CDR3 size: 14 residues. V was pared by 0 bases and J by 5 bases, with 7 bases between.

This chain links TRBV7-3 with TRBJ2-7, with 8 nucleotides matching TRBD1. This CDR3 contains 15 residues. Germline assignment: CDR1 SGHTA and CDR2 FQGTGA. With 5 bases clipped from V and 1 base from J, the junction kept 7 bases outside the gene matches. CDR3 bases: TGTGCCAGCAGCCCACAGGGGGAGAGGTCCTACGAGCAGTACTTC. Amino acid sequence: CASSPQGERSYEQYF.

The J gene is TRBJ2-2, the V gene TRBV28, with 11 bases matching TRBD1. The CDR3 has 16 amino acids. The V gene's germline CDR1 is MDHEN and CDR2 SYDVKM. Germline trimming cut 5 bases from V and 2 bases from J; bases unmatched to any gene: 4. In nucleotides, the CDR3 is TGTGCCAGCAGTCAGGACAGGGGGCCAAACACCGGGGAGCTGTTTTTT. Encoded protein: CASSQDRGPNTGELFF.

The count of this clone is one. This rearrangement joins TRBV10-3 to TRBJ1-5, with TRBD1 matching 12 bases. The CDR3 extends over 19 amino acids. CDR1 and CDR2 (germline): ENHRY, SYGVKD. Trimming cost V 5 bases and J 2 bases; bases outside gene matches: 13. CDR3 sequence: CAISPGLGQGASGNQPQHF. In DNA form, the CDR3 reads TGTGCCATCAGTCCAGGTTTGGGACAGGGGGCTTCAGGCAATCAGCCCCAGCATTTT.

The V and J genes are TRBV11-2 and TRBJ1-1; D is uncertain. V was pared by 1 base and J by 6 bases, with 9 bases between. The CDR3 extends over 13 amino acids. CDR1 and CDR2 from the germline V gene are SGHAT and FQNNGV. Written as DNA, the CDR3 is TGTGCCAGCAGCTTAGGGTCTAGACCTGAAGCTTTCTTT. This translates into CASSLGSRPEAFF.

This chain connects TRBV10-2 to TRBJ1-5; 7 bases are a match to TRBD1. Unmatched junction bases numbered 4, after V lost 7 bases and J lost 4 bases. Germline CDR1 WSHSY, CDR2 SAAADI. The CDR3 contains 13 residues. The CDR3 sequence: CASTRQGNQPQHF. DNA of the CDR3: TGCGCCAGCACCCGACAGGGAAATCAGCCCCAGCATTTT.

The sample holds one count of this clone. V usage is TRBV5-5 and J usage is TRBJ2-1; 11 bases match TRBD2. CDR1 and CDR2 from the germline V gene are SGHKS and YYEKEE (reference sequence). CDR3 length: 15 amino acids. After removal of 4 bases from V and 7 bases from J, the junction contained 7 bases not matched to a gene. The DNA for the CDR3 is TGTGCCAGCAGCACTAGCGGGAGTGACGGGAATGAGCAGTTCTTC. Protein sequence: CASSTSGSDGNEQFF.

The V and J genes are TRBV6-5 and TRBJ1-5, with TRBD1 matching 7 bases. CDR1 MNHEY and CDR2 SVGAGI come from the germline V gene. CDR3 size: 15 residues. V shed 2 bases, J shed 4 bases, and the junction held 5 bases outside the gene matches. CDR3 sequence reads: CASSYEGASNQPQHF. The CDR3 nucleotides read TGTGCCAGCAGTTACGAGGGGGCGTCGAATCAGCCCCAGCATTTT.

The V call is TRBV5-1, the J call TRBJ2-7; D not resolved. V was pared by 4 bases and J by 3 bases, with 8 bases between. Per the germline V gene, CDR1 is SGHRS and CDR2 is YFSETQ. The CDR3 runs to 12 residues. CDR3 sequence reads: CASSEVGYEQYF. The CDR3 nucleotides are TGCGCCAGCAGCGAGGTGGGCTACGAGCAGTACTTC.

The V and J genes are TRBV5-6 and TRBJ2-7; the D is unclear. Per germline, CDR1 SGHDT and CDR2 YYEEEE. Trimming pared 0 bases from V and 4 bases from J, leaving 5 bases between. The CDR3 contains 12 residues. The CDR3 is CASSLELYEQYF. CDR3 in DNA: TGTGCCAGCAGCTTGGAACTTTACGAGCAGTACTTC.

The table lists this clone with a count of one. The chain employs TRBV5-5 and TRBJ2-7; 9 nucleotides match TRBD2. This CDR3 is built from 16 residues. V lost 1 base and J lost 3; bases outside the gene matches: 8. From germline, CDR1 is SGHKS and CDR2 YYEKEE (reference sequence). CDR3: CASSLYGGGDNYEQYF. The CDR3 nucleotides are TGTGCCAGCAGCTTGTATGGCGGGGGGGACAACTACGAGCAGTACTTC.

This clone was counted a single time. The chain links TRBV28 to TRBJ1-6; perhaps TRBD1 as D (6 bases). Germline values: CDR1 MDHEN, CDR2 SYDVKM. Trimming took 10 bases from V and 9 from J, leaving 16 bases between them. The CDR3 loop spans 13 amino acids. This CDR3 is CATRRGVGSPLHF. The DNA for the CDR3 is TGTGCCACCCGGAGGGGGGTCGGTTCACCCCTCCACTTT.

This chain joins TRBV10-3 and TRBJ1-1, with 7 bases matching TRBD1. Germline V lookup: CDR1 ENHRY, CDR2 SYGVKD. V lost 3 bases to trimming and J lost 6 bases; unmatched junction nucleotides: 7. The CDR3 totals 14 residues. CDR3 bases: TGTGCCATCAGTGAAAGGGCAGGGGGTTCTGAAGCTTTCTTT. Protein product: CAISERAGGSEAFF.